This T cell receptor beta chain is drawn from a study of T-cell memory formation after mild COVID-19. There are 14 residues in the CDR3. Germline CDR1 is MNHEY and CDR2 is SVGEGT. V dropped 7 bases and J dropped 1 base, with 13 bases sitting between them. TCRdb independently ran MiXCR on the 5' RACE reads; one entry per CDR3 protein. This sample has roughly 68,000 distinct CDR3 sequences, with 16% found just once. The chain carries TRBV6-2 or TRBV6-3 and TRBJ2-5; D possibly corresponds to TRBD1 (6 bases). Sequenced sample: PBMCs or a T cell subset sorted from them (not recorded which). The receptor's source is an adult woman who had mild COVID-19 (a few samples of this study predate the infection). Cell type and time point are not known. The CDR3 reads CASTGQFTQETQYF. In DNA, the CDR3 is TGTGCCAGCACCGGACAGTTTACCCAAGAGACCCAGTACTTC.